The entry below gives a single T cell receptor beta chain sequence along with its context. Its antigen is currently unknown. Trimming left V 0 bases short and J 0 bases short, with 12 bases between. CDR3 size: 17 residues. The germline CDR1 and CDR2 sequences are LGHNA and YSLEER. This entry belongs to a study of cytomegalovirus exposure and HLA in healthy donors. Overall study findings and caveats: Productive status was seen about 90% or about 30% of the time for most TCR beta V segments in an earlier analysis. Cytomegalovirus-associated status was assigned to about 180 TCR beta chains. Among the sequence variants, a highly shared cluster was likely an artifact of sequencing.

PCR used 60 Vbeta primers and 13 Jbeta primers. The table came from immunoSEQ multiplex PCR; TCRdb's copy has only in-frame clones and leaves some out. Of tens of thousands of clones in the sample, around four fifths were seen once. This chain connects TRBV4-3 to TRBJ1-5, with D hard to call. The receptor was isolated from a woman younger than 45 in good health and CMV-seropositive. The material sequenced was PBMCs. The CDR3 sequence: CASSQDVTNYSNQPQHF. The CDR3 bases are TGCGCCAGCAGCCAAGATGTCACAAATTATAGCAATCAGCCCCAGCATTTT.